This T cell receptor beta chain came from a study of T cells in Graves' hyperthyroidism and ophthalmopathy. Study-wide points: Most thyroid clonotypes expanded above 0.001 were also detected in blood. In the analysis, a 13 V-J model separated ophthalmopathy from stable hyperthyroidism.

The TCR beta CDR3 regions underwent amplification using RNA transcripts as the source. HTBI primers were used for first-round RT-PCR of the TCR CDR3. TCRdb recomputed calls from the multiplex PCR reads with MiXCR, one row per CDR3 protein. The sample shows approximately 400,000 distinct CDR3 sequences, roughly 15% of them seen only once. This clonotype turned up a few times. Its target is unknown. The CDR3 has 17 residues. Germline V gene data show CDR1 as SGHRS and CDR2 as YFSETQ. Losses at the gene ends were 4 bases for V and 4 bases for J; bases not matched to a gene: 8. Uncontrolled infection, other autoimmune disease, pregnancy or lactation led to exclusion. For the diagnoses, clinical symptoms, serum thyroxine and TRAb, thyroid ultrasound and orbital computed tomography were used.

The gene calls are TRBV5-1 and TRBJ2-7; 16 bases match TRBD2. This TCR was sampled from a woman aged 25 to 39 with Graves' ophthalmopathy. The specimen was blood. CDR3 bases: TGCGCCAGCAGCCCGGGACTAGCGGGGGGGCCTAGGTACGAGCAGTACTTC. Its protein product is CASSPGLAGGPRYEQYF.